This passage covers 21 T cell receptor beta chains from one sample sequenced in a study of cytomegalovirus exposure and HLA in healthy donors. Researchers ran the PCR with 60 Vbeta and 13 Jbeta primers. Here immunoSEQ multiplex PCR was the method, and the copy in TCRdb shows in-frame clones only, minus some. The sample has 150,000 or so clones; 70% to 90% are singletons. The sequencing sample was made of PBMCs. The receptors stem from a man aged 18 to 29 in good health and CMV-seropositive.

The CDR3: CAWSSDTKYNSPLHF. The CDR3 DNA sequence: TGTGCCTGGAGTTCGGACACAAAATATAATTCACCCCTCCACTTT. The rearrangement links TRBV30 to TRBJ1-6; D is possibly TRBD1 (5 bases). Trimming removed 2 bases at V and 4 bases at J, with 12 bases between. The length of the CDR3 is 15 residues. Germline-derived CDR1 and CDR2 are GTSNPN and SVGIG (reference sequence).

CDR3 sequence (DNA): TGCGCCAGCAGCTTGGCGGGGGCGGGGGCCGGGAACACTGAAGCTTTCTTT. Residues: CASSLAGAGAGNTEAFF. The rearrangement uses TRBV5-1 and TRBJ1-1; D is possibly TRBD1 (6 bases). The germline CDR1 and CDR2 sequences are SGHRS and YFSETQ. The CDR3 extends over 17 amino acids. V was clipped by 0 bases and J by 1 base, with 16 bases between them. Looking up the rest from reference TRBV5-1 and TRBJ1-1 gives the full variable domain: KAGVTQTPRYLIKTRGQQVTLSCSPISGHRSVSWYQQTPGQGLQFLFEYFSETQRNKGNFPGRFSGRQFSNSRSEMNVSTLELGDSALYLCASSLAGAGAGNTEAFFGQGTRLTVV.

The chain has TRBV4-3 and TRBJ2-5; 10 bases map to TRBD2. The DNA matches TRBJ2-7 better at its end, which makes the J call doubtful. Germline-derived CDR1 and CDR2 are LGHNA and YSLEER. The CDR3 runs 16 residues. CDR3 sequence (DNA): TGCGCCAGCAGCCAAGGTCTAGCGGGGGCCTCATACGAGCAGTACTTC. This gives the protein CASSQGLAGASYEQYF.

In nucleotides, the CDR3 is TGTGCCAGCAGTGAGGTCATGGCGGGGGGTCCGTCCTACAATGAGCAGTTCTTC. As protein: CASSEVMAGGPSYNEQFF. The J gene is TRBJ2-1, the V gene TRBV2; 8 nucleotides line up with TRBD2. V lost 3 bases, J lost 1 base, and 11 bases stayed unmatched. The germline V gene encodes CDR1 SNHLY and CDR2 FYNNEI. This CDR3 has 18 residues.

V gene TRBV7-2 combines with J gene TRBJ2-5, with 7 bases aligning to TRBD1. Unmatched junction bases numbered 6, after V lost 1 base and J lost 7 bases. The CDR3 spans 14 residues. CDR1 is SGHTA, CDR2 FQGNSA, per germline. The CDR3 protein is CASSLDRGKPTQYF. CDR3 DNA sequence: TGTGCCAGCAGCTTAGACAGGGGCAAACCGACCCAGTACTTC. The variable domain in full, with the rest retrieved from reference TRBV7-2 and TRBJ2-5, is GAGVSQSPSNKVTEKGKDVELRCDPISGHTALYWYRQSLGQGLEFLIYFQGNSAPDKSGLPSDRFSAERTGGSVSTLTIQRTQQEDSAVYLCASSLDRGKPTQYFGPGTRLLVL.

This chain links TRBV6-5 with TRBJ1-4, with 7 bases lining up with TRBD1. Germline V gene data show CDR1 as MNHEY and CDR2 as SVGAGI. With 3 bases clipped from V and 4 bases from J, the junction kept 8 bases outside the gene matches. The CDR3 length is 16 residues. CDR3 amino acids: CASSYIGGGGNEKLFF. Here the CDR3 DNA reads TGTGCCAGCAGTTATATAGGGGGCGGTGGTAATGAAAAACTGTTTTTT.

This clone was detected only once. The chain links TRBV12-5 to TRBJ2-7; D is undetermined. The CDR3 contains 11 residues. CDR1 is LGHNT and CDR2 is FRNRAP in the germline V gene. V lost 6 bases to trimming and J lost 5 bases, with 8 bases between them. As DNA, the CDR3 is TGTGCTAGTGGGCAGAACCACGAGCAGTACTTC. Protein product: CASGQNHEQYF.

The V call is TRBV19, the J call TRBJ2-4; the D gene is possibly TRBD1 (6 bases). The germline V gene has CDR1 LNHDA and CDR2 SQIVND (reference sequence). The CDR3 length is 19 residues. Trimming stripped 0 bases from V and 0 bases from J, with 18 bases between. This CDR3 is CASSIDPRTDGLAKNIQYF. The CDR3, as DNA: TGTGCCAGTAGTATAGATCCTCGGACAGACGGATTAGCCAAAAACATTCAGTACTTC.

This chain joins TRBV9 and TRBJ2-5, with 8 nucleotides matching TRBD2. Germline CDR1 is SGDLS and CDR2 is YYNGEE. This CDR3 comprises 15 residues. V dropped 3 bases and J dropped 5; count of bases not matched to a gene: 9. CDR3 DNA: TGTGCCAGCAGCGCGCGGGGGGAAGCGTTTGAGACCCAGTACTTC. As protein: CASSARGEAFETQYF.

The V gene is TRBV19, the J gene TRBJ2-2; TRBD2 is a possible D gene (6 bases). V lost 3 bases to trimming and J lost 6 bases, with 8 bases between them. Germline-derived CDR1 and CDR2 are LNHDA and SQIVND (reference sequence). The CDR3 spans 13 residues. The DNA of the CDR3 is TGTGCCAGTAGTATTTGGGGGGCCGGGGAGCTGTTTTTT. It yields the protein CASSIWGAGELFF.

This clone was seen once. Here the CDR3 DNA reads TGCGCCAGCAGCTTGGCCGGGGGTTCACCCCTCCACTTT. Its protein product is CASSLAGGSPLHF. The J gene is TRBJ1-6, the V gene TRBV5-1, with a possible D match to TRBD1 (5 bases). The CDR3 totals 13 residues. Germline CDR1 reads SGHRS; CDR2 reads YFSETQ. V lost 0 bases and J 9 bases, leaving 7 bases between the germline ends.

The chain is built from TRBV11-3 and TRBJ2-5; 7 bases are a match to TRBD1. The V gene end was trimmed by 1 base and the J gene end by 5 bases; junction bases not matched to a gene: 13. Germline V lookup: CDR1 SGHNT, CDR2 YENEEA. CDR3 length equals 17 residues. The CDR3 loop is CASSLGTGSTWGETQYF. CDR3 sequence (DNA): TGTGCCAGCAGCTTAGGGACAGGATCCACGTGGGGGGAGACCCAGTACTTC.

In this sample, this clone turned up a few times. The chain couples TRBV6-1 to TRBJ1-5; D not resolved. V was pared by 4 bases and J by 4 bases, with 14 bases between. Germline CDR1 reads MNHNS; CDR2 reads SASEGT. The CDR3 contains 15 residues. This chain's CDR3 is CASSVILGENQPQHF. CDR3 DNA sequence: TGTGCCAGCAGTGTAATTCTGGGAGAAAATCAGCCCCAGCATTTT.

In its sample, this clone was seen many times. The CDR3 protein is CASGTGKPQHF. The CDR3 DNA follows: TGTGCCAGCGGGACAGGGAAGCCCCAGCATTTT. The rearrangement joins TRBV6-1 to TRBJ1-5; 9 bases are a match to TRBD1. Unmatched junction bases numbered 1, after V lost 8 bases and J lost 8 bases. There are 11 residues in the CDR3. CDR1 and CDR2 (germline): MNHNS, SASEGT.

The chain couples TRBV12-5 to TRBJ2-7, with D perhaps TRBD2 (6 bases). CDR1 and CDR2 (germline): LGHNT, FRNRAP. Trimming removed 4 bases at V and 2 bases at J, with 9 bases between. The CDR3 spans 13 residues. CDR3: CASGSGEAYEQYF. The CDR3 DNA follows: TGTGCTAGTGGTTCCGGGGAGGCCTACGAGCAGTACTTC.

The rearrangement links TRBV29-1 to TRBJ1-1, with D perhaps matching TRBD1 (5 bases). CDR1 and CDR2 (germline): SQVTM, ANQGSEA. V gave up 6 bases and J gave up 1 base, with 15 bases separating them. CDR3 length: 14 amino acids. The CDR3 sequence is CSVGTGHSNTEAFF. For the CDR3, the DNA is TGCAGCGTAGGGACTGGACATTCGAACACTGAAGCTTTCTTT.

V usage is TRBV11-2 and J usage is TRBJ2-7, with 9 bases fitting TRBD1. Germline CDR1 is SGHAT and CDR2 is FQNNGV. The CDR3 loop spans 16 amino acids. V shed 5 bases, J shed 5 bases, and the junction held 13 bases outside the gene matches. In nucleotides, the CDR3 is TGTGCCAGCAGCCCGCGATTCGGGACAGGGCAGGACGAGCAGTACTTC. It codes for CASSPRFGTGQDEQYF.

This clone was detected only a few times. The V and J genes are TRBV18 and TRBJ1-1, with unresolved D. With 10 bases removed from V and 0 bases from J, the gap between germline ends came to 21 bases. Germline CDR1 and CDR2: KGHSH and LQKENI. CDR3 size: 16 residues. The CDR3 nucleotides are TGTGCCACCTTGCCCGCGGTAGGACTCCTGAACACTGAAGCTTTCTTT. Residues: CATLPAVGLLNTEAFF.

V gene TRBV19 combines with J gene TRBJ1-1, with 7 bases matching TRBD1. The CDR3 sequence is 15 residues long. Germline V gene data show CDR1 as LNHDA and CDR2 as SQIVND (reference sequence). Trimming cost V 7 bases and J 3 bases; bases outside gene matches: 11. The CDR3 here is CASTMTRDSHTEAFF. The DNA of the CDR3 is TGTGCCAGTACTATGACCCGGGACAGCCACACTGAAGCTTTCTTT.

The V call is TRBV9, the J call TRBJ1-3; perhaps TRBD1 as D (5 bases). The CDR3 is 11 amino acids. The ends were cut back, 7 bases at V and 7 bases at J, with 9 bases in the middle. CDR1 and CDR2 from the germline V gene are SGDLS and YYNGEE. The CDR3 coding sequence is TGTGCCAGCGGGGGGGGTAACACCATATATTTT. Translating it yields CASGGGNTIYF.

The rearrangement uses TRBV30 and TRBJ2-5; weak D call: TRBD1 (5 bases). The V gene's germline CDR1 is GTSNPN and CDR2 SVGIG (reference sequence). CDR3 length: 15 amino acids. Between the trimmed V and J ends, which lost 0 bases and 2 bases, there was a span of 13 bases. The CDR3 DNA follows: TGTGCCTGGAGTGTTTTCGTGACAGAGCAAGAGACCCAGTACTTC. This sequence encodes CAWSVFVTEQETQYF. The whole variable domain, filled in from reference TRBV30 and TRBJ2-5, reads SQTIHQWPATLVQPVGSPLSLECTVEGTSNPNLYWYRQAAGRGLQLLFYSVGIGQISSEVPQNLSASRPQDRQFILSSKKLLLSDSGFYLCAWSVFVTEQETQYFGPGTRLLVL.